This is a list of T cell receptor beta chains from one sample in a study of T cell responses to AZD1222 COVID-19 vaccine. Clones were read by immunoSEQ multiplex PCR, and TCRdb kept only the in-frame ones, dropping some. Found here are some 170,000 clones, approximately 91% of them singletons; the top ten hold approximately 1.6%. The sequencing here drew on peripheral blood, taken on day 0 of AZD1222 vaccination. These receptors all stem from an adult in good health. Each CDR3 is given with its conserved first and last residue. The D gene is left open where the match is weak. Rows may omit the clone size; those that give it use once, few, many or a size class.

cdr3_aa | cdr3_nt | clone_size | j_call | d_call | v_call
CASSGNTEAFF | TGTGCCAGTAGTGGAAACACTGAAGCTTTCTTT | - | TRBJ1-1 | - | TRBV19
CASSHASTGENEQFF | TGTGCCAGCAGCCACGCCTCGACAGGGGAGAATGAGCAGTTCTTC | - | TRBJ2-1 | - | TRBV12-1
CASSLRLAGDGTDTQYF | TGTGCCAGCAGCTTAAGACTAGCGGGGGATGGGACAGATACGCAGTATTTT | - | TRBJ2-3 | TRBD2 | TRBV7-6
CSASWLDEQFF | TGCAGTGCTAGTTGGCTGGATGAGCAGTTCTTC | once | TRBJ2-1 | - | TRBV20-1
CASRMGLAGGRGNTDTQYF | TGTGCCAGCAGGATGGGACTAGCGGGGGGGCGTGGGAACACAGATACGCAGTATTTT | - | TRBJ2-3 | TRBD2 | TRBV2
CASSRRQGTRTDTQYF | TGTGCCAGCAGCCGTCGACAGGGTACAAGGACAGATACGCAGTATTTT | - | TRBJ2-3 | TRBD1 | TRBV4-2
CASSQSGTHEQYF | TGTGCCAGCAGCCAATCCGGGACCCACGAGCAGTACTTC | - | TRBJ2-7 | - | TRBV3-1/TRBV3-2
CASSYSSGLLGEAFF | TGTGCCAGCAGTTACTCAAGCGGACTGCTAGGTGAAGCTTTCTTT | - | TRBJ1-1 | - | TRBV6-2/TRBV6-3
CASSYSVTGAGNTIYF | TGTGCCAGCAGTTATTCAGTGACAGGGGCTGGAAACACCATATATTTT | - | TRBJ1-3 | TRBD1 | TRBV6-5
CASTLGGSSYEQYF | TGTGCCAGCACCCTCGGGGGGAGCTCCTACGAGCAGTACTTC | few | TRBJ2-7 | TRBD2 | TRBV7-2
CASSPEGMGRNQPQHF | TGTGCCAGCAGTCCCGAGGGGATGGGCCGCAATCAGCCCCAGCATTTT | - | TRBJ1-5 | - | TRBV28
CATSDFADTQYF | TGTGCCACCAGTGATTTCGCAGATACGCAGTATTTT | - | TRBJ2-3 | - | TRBV24-1
CASSGSGQGFGYTF | TGTGCCAGCAGTGGCTCTGGACAGGGTTTCGGCTACACCTTC | - | TRBJ1-2 | TRBD1 | TRBV2
CASSFGQGGEAFF | TGTGCCAGCAGCTTCGGACAGGGGGGTGAAGCTTTCTTT | once | TRBJ1-1 | TRBD1 | TRBV7-2
CASSEKFSSSGANVLTF | TGTGCCAGCAGTGAAAAGTTTTCGTCCTCTGGGGCCAACGTCCTGACTTTC | - | TRBJ2-6 | - | TRBV6-1
CATMSSGANVLTF | TGTGCCACTATGAGCTCTGGGGCCAACGTCCTGACTTTC | - | TRBJ2-6 | - | TRBV24-1
CASSQVLAGGGDTQYF | TGTGCCAGCAGCCAAGTCCTAGCGGGAGGCGGAGATACGCAGTATTTT | - | TRBJ2-3 | TRBD2 | TRBV3-1/TRBV3-2
CASSPLGGGHEFGTDTQYF | TGTGCCAGCTCACCACTCGGGGGGGGGCACGAGTTTGGCACAGATACGCAGTATTTT | - | TRBJ2-3 | TRBD2 | TRBV18
CASSLAAGQGNEKLFF | TGCGCCAGCAGCTTGGCCGCAGGACAGGGAAATGAAAAACTGTTTTTT | few | TRBJ1-4 | TRBD1 | TRBV5-1
CASSPRTGTNTEAFF | TGTGCCAGCAGCCCCCGGACGGGGACAAACACTGAAGCTTTCTTT | once | TRBJ1-1 | - | TRBV9
CASLRRTSGSYNEQFF | TGTGCCAGCTTGAGAAGGACTAGCGGGAGCTACAATGAGCAGTTCTTC | - | TRBJ2-1 | TRBD2 | TRBV5-6
CASSLDGTNTGELFF | TGCGCCAGCAGCTTGGATGGGACGAACACCGGGGAGCTGTTTTTT | - | TRBJ2-2 | - | TRBV5-1
CATTGTGIGYTF | TGTGCCACTACCGGGACAGGGATTGGCTACACCTTC | once | TRBJ1-2 | TRBD1 | TRBV6-6
CATSDVGTGNQETQYF | TGTGCCACCAGTGATGTCGGGACAGGGAACCAAGAGACCCAGTACTTC | - | TRBJ2-5 | TRBD1 | TRBV24-1
CSATQETQYF | TGCAGTGCCACTCAGGAGACCCAGTACTTC | - | TRBJ2-5 | - | TRBV20-1
CASSLQGGDEKLFF | TGTGCCAGCAGTTTACAGGGTGGGGATGAAAAACTGTTTTTT | - | TRBJ1-4 | - | TRBV28
CASSSLPSRNQPQHF | TGTGCCAGCAGTTCCCTGCCCTCGCGCAATCAGCCCCAGCATTTT | - | TRBJ1-5 | - | TRBV27